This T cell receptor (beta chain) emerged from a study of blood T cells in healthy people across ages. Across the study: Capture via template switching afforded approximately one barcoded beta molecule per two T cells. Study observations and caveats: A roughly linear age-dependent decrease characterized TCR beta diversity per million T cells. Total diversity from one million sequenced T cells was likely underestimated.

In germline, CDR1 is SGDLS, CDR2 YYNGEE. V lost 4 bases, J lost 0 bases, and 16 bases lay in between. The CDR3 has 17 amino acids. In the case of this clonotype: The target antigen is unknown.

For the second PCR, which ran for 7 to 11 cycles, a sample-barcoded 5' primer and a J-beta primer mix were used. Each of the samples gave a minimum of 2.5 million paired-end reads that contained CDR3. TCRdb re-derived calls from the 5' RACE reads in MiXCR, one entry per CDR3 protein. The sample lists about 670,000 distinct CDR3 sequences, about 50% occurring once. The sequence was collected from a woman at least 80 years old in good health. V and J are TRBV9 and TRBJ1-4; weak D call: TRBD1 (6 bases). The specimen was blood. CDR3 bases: TGTGCCAGCAGCTCAGGGGCAAACCCAGCAACTAATGAAAAACTGTTTTTT. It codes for CASSSGANPATNEKLFF. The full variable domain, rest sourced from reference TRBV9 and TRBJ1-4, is DSGVTQTPKHLITATGQRVTLRCSPRSGDLSVYWYQQSLDQGLQFLIQYYNGEERAKGNILERFSAQQFPDLHSELNLSSLELGDSALYFCASSSGANPATNEKLFFGSGTQLSVL.